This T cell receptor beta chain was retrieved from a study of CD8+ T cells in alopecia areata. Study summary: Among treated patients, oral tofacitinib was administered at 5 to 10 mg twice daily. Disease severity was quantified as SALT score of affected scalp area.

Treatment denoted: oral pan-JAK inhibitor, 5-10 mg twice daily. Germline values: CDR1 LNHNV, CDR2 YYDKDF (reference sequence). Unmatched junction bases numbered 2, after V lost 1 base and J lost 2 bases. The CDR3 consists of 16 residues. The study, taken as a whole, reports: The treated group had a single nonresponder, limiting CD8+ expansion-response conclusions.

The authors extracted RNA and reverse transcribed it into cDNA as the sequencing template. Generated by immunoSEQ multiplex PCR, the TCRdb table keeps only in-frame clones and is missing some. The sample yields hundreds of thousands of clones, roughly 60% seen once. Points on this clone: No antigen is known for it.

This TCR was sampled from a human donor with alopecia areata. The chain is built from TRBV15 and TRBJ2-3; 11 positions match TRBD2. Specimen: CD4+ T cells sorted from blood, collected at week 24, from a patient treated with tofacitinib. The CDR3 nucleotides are TGTGCCACCAGCAGAGGACTAGCGGGAAACACAGATACGCAGTATTTT. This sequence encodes CATSRGLAGNTDTQYF.